This paragraph reports one T cell receptor (beta chain). The sample is drawn from a study of blood T cell repertoires in COVID-19. Sequencing used immunoSEQ multiplex PCR; TCRdb keeps in-frame clones, though not all of them. The sample contains some 42,000 clones, 80% to 90% of which appear only once. CDR1 and CDR2 from the germline V gene are MNHEY and SMNVEV (reference sequence). V was clipped by 5 bases and J by 4 bases, with 11 bases between them. CDR3 length equals 14 residues. This TCR was sampled from a man aged 25 to 40 with active or convalescent COVID-19. The chain links TRBV27 to TRBJ2-2; D is unresolved. Sample: peripheral blood. This CDR3 reads CASSPAPSTGELFF. For the CDR3, the DNA is TGTGCCAGCAGTCCCGCCCCTAGCACCGGGGAGCTGTTTTTT.